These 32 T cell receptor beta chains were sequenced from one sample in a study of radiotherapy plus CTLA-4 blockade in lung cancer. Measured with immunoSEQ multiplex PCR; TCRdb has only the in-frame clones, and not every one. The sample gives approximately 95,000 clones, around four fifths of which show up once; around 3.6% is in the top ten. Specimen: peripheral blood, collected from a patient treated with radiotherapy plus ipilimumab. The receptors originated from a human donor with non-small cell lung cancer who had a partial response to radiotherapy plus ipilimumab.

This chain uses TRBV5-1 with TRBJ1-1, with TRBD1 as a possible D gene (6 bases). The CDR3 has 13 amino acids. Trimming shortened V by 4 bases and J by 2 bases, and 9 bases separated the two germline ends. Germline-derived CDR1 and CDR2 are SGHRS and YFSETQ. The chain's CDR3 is CASSVTGNTEAFF. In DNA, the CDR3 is TGCGCCAGCAGCGTGACAGGTAACACTGAAGCTTTCTTT. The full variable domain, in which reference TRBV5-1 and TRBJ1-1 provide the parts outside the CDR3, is KAGVTQTPRYLIKTRGQQVTLSCSPISGHRSVSWYQQTPGQGLQFLFEYFSETQRNKGNFPGRFSGRQFSNSRSEMNVSTLELGDSALYLCASSVTGNTEAFFGQGTRLTVV.

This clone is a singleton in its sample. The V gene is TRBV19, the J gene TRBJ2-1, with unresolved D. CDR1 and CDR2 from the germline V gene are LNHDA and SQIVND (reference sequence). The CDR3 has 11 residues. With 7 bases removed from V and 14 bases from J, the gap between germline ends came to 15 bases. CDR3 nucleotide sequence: TGTGCCAGTACTGCGGTCCTAGTGGAGTTCTTC. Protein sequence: CASTAVLVEFF.

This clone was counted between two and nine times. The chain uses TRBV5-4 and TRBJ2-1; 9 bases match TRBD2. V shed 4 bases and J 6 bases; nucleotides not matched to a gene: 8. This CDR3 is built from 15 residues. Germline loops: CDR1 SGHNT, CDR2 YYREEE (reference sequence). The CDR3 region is CASSPPAGGANEQFF. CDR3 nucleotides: TGTGCCAGCAGCCCCCCAGCGGGAGGTGCCAATGAGCAGTTCTTC.

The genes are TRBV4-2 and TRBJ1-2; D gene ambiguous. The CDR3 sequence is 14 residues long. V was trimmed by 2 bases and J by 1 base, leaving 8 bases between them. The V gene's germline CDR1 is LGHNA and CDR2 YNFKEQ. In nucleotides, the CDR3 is TGTGCCAGCAGCCAAAGGCGGGATAACTATGGCTACACCTTC. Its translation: CASSQRRDNYGYTF.

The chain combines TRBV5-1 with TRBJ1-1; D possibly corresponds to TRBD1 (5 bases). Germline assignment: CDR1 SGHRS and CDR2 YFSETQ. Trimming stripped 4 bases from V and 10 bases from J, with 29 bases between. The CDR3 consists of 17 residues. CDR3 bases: TGCGCCAGCAGCAGCACCCCGGACAACCAAGACCTGGAGGGAGCTTTCTTT. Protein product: CASSSTPDNQDLEGAFF.

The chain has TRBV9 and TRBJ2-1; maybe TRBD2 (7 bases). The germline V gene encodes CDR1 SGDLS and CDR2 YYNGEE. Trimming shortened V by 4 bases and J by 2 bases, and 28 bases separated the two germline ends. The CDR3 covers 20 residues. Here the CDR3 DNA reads TGTGCCAGCAGCCTCGCTTTAGGGGGGGGTATAGCGGACCCCTACAATGAGCAGTTCTTC. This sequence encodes CASSLALGGGIADPYNEQFF.

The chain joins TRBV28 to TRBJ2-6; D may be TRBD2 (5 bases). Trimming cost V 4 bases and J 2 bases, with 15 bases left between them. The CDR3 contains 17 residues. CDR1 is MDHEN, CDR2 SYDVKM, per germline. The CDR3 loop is CASSSPAGNPGANVLTF. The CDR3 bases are TGTGCCAGCAGTTCTCCTGCCGGGAATCCTGGGGCCAACGTCCTGACTTTC.

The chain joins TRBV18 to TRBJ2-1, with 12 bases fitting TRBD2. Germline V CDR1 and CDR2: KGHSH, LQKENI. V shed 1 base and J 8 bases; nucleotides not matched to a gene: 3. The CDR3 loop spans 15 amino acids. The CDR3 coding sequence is TGTGCCAGCTCACCACGCCTAGCGGGAGGGGATGAGCAGTTCTTC. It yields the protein CASSPRLAGGDEQFF.

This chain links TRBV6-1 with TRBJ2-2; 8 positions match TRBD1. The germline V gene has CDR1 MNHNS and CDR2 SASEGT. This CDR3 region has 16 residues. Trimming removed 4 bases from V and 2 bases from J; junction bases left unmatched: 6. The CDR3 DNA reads TGTGCCAGCAGTGGGAGACAGGGGACCAACACCGGGGAGCTGTTTTTT. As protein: CASSGRQGTNTGELFF.

The CDR3 DNA is TGCGCCAGCAGCCCATCGGCGGGGGGCGGTGGCTACACCTTC. Translated: CASSPSAGGGGYTF. The chain employs TRBV4-1 and TRBJ1-2; tentatively, D is TRBD1 (6 bases). V dropped 4 bases and J dropped 7 bases, with 16 bases sitting between them. The CDR3 is made up of 14 amino acids. Germline CDR1 is MGHRA and CDR2 is YSYEKL.

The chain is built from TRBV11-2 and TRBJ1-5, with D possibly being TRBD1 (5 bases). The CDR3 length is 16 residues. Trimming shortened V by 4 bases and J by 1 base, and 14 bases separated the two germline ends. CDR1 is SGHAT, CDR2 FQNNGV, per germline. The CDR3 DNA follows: TGTGCCAGCAGCTCTACCCCAGGGTCGAGCAATCAGCCCCAGCATTTT. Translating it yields CASSSTPGSSNQPQHF.

The CDR3 protein is CASSAYRGATDIQYF. In nucleotides, the CDR3 is TGCGCCAGCAGCGCCTACAGGGGGGCTACGGACATTCAGTACTTC. This chain connects TRBV5-1 to TRBJ2-4; TRBD1 aligns across 8 bases. The CDR3 runs to 15 residues. With 4 bases clipped from V and 8 bases from J, the junction kept 11 bases outside the gene matches. The germline CDR1 and CDR2 sequences are SGHRS and YFSETQ.

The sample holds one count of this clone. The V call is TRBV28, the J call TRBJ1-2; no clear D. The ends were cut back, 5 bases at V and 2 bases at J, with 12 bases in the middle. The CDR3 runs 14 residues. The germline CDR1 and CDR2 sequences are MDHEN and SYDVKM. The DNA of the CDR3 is TGTGCCAGCAGTCCCCACCCGCAGAACTATGGCTACACCTTC. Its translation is CASSPHPQNYGYTF.

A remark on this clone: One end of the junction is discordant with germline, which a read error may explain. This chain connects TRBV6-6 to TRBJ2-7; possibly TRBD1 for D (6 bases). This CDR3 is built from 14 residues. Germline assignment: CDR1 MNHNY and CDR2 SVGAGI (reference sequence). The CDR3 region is CASSLAQGSHEQYF. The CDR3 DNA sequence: TGTGCCAGCAGTTTAGCACAGGGCTCCCACGAGCAGTACTTC.

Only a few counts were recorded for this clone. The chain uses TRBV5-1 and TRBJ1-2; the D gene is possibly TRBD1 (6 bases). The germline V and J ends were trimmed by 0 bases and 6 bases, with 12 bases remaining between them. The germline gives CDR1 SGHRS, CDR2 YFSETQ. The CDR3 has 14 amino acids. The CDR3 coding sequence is TGCGCCAGCAGCTTGGACAGGGCGGGGGATGGCTACACCTTC. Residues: CASSLDRAGDGYTF.

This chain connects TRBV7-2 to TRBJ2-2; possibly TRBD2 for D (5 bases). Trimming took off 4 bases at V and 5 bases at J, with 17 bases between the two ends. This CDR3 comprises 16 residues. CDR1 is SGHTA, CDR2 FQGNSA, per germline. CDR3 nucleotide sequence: TGTGCCAGCAGCTCCCCGAGATTGGGGAGAACCGGGGAGCTGTTTTTT. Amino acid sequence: CASSSPRLGRTGELFF.

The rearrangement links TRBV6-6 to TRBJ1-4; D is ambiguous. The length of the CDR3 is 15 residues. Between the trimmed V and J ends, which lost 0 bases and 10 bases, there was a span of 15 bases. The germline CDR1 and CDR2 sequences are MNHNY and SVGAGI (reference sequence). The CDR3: CASSYSNSEIRKLFF. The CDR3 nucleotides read TGTGCCAGCAGTTACTCGAACTCTGAGATACGAAAACTGTTTTTT.

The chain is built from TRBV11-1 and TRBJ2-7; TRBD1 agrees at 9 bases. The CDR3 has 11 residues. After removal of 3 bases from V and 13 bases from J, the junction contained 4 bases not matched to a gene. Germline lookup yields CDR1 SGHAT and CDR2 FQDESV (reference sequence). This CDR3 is CASSLGQGFYF. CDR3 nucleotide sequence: TGTGCCAGCAGCTTGGGACAGGGATTTTACTTC.

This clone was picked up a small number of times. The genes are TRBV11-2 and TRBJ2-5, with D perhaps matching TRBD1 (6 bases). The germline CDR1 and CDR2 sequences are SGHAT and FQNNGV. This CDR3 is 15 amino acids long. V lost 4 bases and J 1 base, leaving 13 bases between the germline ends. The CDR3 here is CASSSGQRSQETQYF. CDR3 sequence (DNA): TGTGCCAGCAGCTCTGGACAGCGTTCCCAAGAGACCCAGTACTTC.

In nucleotides, the CDR3 is TGCAGCGCCGCCCCCGGGACAGTCGACGGCTACACCTTC. Amino acid sequence: CSAAPGTVDGYTF. The chain recombines TRBV29-1 with TRBJ1-2; TRBD1 matches 7 bases. CDR1 SQVTM and CDR2 ANQGSEA come from the germline V gene. This CDR3 spans 13 amino acids. The trim removed 7 bases at V and 8 bases at J, leaving 13 bases unmatched.

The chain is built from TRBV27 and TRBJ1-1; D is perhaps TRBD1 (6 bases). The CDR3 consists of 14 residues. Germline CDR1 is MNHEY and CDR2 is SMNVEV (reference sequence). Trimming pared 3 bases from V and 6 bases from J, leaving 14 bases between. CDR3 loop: CASSFTGPSPEAFF. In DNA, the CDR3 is TGTGCCAGCAGTTTTACAGGGCCAAGCCCTGAAGCTTTCTTT.

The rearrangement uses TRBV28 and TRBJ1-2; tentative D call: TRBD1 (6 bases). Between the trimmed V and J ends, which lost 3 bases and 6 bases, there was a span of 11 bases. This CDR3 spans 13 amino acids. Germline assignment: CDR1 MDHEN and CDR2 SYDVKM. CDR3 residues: CASSLNRVHGYTF. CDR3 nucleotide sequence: TGTGCCAGCAGTTTGAACAGGGTCCATGGCTACACCTTC.

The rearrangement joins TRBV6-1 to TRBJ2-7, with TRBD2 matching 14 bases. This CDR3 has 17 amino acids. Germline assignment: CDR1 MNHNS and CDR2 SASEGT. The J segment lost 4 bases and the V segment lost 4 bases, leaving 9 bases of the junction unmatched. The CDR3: CASSGTATSGRAYEQYF. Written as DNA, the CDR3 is TGTGCCAGCAGTGGAACCGCGACTAGCGGGAGGGCGTACGAGCAGTACTTC.

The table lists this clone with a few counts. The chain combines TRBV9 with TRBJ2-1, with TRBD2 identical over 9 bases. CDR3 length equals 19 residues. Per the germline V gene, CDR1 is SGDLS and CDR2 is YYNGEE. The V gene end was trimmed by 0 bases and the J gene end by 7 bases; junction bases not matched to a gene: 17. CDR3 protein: CASSVAPMSGGTRTNEQFF. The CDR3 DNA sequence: TGTGCCAGCAGCGTAGCCCCGATGAGCGGGGGGACCAGAACAAATGAGCAGTTCTTC.

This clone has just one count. In DNA form, the CDR3 reads TGTGCCAGCAGTTCCAACCCCGGGACAGGGGTAAGGGGCTACACCTTC. Translation gives CASSSNPGTGVRGYTF. The gene calls are TRBV27 and TRBJ1-2; 10 bases match TRBD1. The CDR3 extends over 16 amino acids. Germline-derived CDR1 and CDR2 are MNHEY and SMNVEV (reference sequence). V dropped 4 bases and J dropped 8; count of bases not matched to a gene: 13.

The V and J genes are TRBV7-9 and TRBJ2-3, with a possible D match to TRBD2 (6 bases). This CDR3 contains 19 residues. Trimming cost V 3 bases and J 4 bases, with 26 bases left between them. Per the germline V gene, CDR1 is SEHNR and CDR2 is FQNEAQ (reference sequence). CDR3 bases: TGTGCCAGCAGCTTCCGGGTCAGCGGGCTCCGCAGTGCCCCAGATACGCAGTATTTT. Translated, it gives CASSFRVSGLRSAPDTQYF. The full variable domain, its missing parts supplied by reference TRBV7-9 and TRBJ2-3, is DTGVSQNPRHKITKRGQNVTFRCDPISEHNRLYWYRQTLGQGPEFLTYFQNEAQLEKSRLLSDRFSAERPKGSFSTLEIQRTEQGDSAMYLCASSFRVSGLRSAPDTQYFGPGTRLTVL.

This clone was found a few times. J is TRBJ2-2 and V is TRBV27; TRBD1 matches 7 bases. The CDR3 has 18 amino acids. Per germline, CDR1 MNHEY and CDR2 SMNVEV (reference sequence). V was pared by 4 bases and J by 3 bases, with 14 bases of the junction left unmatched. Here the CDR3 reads CASSYLMTGFGDTGELFF. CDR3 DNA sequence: TGTGCCAGCAGTTACCTAATGACAGGGTTTGGGGACACCGGGGAGCTGTTTTTT.

In DNA form, the CDR3 reads TGTGCCACCAGCCCCCGGGAAGTAGAGACCCAGTACTTC. Translation gives CATSPREVETQYF. V and J are TRBV15 and TRBJ2-5; a weak D match, TRBD2 (5 bases). This CDR3 has 13 amino acids. Trimming cost V 5 bases and J 4 bases, with 11 bases left between them. Germline V gene sequence: CDR1 LNHNV, CDR2 YYDKDF (reference sequence).

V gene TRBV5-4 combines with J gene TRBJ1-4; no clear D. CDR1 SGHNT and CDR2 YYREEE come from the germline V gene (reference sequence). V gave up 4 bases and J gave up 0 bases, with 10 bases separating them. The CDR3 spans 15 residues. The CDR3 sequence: CASSAALATNEKLFF. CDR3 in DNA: TGTGCCAGCAGCGCCGCACTTGCAACTAATGAAAAACTGTTTTTT. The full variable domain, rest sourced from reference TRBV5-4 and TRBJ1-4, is ETGVTQSPTHLIKTRGQQVTLRCSSQSGHNTVSWYQQALGQGPQFIFQYYREEENGRGNFPPRFSGLQFPNYSSELNVNALELDDSALYLCASSAALATNEKLFFGSGTQLSVL.

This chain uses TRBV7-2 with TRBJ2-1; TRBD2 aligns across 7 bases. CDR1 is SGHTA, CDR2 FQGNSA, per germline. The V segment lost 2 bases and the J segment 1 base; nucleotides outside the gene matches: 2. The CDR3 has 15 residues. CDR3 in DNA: TGTGCCAGCAGCTTAAGGCGGGAGTCCTACAATGAGCAGTTCTTC. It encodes CASSLRRESYNEQFF.

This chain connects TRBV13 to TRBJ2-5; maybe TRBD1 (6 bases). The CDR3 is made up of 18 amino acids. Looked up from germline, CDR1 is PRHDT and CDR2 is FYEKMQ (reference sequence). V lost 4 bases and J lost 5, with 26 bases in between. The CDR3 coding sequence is TGTGCCAGCAGCTCCCTGACGGGACAACCTCCCCGCGGGGAGACCCAGTACTTC. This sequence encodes CASSSLTGQPPRGETQYF.

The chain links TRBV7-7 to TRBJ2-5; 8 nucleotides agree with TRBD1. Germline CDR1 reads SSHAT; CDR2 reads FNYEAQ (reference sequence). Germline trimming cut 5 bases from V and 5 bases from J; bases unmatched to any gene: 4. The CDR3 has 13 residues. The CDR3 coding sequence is TGTGCCAGCAGCCCACAGGGGGGTGAGACCCAGTACTTC. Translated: CASSPQGGETQYF. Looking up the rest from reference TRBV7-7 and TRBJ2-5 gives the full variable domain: GAGVSQSPRYKVTKRGQDVTLRCDPISSHATLYWYQQALGQGPEFLTYFNYEAQPDKSGLPSDRFSAERPEGSISTLTIQRTEQRDSAMYRCASSPQGGETQYFGPGTRLLVL.